One sample yielded the 2 T cell receptor beta chains listed below, sequenced in a study of blood T cell repertoires in COVID-19. TCRdb keeps only in-frame clones here, not all; method: immunoSEQ multiplex PCR. The repertoire consists of fewer than 350,000 clones, with 70% to 90% occurring once and the leading ten covering around 2.2%. The sample consisted of PBMCs or T cells enriched from blood (not recorded which). The receptors here all came from a man aged 25-45 years who had recovered from COVID-19.

CDR3 DNA: TGCAGCGTTAGCCAGCGGACAGGAACTGAAGCTTTCTTT. This gives the protein CSVSQRTGTEAFF. This chain links TRBV29-1 with TRBJ1-1; the match to TRBD1 covers 7 bases. The CDR3 is made up of 13 amino acids. Germline-derived CDR1 and CDR2 are SQVTM and ANQGSEA. The J segment lost 5 bases and the V segment lost 5 bases, leaving 8 bases of the junction unmatched.

The chain combines TRBV6-5 with TRBJ1-5; D might be TRBD1 (5 bases). The CDR3 extends over 14 amino acids. Germline CDR1 is MNHEY and CDR2 is SVGAGI. The V end lost 2 bases, the J end lost 4 bases, and 9 bases lay between the germline ends. CDR3 loop: CASSYGAGNQPQHF. CDR3 bases: TGTGCCAGCAGTTACGGGGCAGGTAATCAGCCCCAGCATTTT.